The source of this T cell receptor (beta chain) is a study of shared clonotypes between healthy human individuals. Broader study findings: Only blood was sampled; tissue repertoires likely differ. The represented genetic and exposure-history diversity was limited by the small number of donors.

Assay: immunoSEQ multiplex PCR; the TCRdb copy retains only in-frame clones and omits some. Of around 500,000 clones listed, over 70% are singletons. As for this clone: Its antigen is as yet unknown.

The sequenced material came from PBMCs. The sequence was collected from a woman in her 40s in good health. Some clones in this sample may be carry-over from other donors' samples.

CDR3 DNA: TGTGCCAGCAGGAATGAGGGACTAGCGGGAGGTTGGGAGCAGTACTTC. Residues: CASRNEGLAGGWEQYF. The V and J genes are TRBV28 and TRBJ2-7; 15 bases map to TRBD2. The germline V gene has CDR1 MDHEN and CDR2 SYDVKM. The CDR3 is 16 amino acids. V was clipped by 6 bases and J by 7 bases; unmatched bases: 10.